This T cell receptor beta chain came from a study of siplizumab effects on memory and regulatory T cells. Whole-study findings and limits: Apparently key alloresponse contributors, naive T cells also seemed more diverse than memory cells.

The assay was immunoSEQ multiplex PCR, and TCRdb's table has in-frame clones only and misses some. The sample includes about 110,000 clones, 85% to 95% of them seen just once. A remark on this clone: Antigen specificity is unknown.

Deletions cut 3 bases from V and 7 bases from J, with 16 bases between. In germline, CDR1 is GTSNPN, CDR2 SVGIG (reference sequence). The CDR3 contains 14 residues. This receptor was obtained from a human donor in good health. Material for sequencing was CD4+ T cells sorted from blood. The rearrangement joins TRBV30 to TRBJ2-1, with D tentatively TRBD1 (6 bases). CDR3 region: CAWSLGFRGNEQFF. CDR3 DNA: TGTGCCTGGAGCCTCGGTTTCAGGGGTAATGAGCAGTTCTTC.